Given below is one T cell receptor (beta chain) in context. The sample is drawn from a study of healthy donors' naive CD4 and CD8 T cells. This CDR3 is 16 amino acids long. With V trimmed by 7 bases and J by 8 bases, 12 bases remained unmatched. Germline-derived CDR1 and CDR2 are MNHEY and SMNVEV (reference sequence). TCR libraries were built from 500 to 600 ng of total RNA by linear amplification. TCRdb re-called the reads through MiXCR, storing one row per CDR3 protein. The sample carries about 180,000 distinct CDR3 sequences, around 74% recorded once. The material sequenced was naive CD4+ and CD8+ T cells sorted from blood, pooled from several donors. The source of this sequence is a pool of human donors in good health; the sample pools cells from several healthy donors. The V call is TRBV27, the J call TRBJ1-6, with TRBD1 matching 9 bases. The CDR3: CASTLGMGQGDSPLHF. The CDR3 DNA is TGTGCCAGCACCCTAGGAATGGGACAGGGCGATTCACCCCTCCACTTT.